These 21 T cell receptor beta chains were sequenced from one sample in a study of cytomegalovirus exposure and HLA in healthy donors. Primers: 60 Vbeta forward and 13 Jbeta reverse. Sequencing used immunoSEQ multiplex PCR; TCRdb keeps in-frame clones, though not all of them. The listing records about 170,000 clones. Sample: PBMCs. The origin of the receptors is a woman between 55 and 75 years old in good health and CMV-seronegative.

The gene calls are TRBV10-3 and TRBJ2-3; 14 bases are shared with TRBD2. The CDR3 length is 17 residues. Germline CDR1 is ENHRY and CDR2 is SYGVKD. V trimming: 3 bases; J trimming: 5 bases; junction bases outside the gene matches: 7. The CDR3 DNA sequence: TGTGCCATCAGTGATTCGACTAGCGGGGGGGCCAGAGATACGCAGTATTTT. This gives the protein CAISDSTSGGARDTQYF.

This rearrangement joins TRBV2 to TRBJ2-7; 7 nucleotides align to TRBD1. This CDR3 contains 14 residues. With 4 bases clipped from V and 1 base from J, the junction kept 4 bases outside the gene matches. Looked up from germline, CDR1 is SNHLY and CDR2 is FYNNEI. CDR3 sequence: CASSANRGSYEQYF. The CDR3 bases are TGTGCCAGCAGTGCTAACAGGGGTTCCTACGAGCAGTACTTC.

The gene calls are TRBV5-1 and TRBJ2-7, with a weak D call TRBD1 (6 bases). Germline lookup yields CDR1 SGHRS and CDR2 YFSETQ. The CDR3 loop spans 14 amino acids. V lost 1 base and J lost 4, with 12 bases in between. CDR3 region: CASSLSGQTYEQYF. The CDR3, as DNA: TGCGCCAGCAGCTTGTCGGGACAAACTTACGAGCAGTACTTC.

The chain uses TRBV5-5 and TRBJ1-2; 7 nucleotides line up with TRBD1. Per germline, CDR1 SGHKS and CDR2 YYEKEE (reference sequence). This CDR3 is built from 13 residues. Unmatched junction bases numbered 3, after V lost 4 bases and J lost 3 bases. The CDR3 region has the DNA TGTGCCAGCAGCGGGACAGACTACTATGGCTACACCTTC. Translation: CASSGTDYYGYTF.

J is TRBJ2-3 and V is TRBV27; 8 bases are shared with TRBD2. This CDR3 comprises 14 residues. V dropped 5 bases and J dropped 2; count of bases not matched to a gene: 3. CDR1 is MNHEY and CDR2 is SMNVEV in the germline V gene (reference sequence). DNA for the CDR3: TGTGCCAGCAGTCGGGGGGGGGCCACAGATACGCAGTATTTT. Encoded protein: CASSRGGATDTQYF.

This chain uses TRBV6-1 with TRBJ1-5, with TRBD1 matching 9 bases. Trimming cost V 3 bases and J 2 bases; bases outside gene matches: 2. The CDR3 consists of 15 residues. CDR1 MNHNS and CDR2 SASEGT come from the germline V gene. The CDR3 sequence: CASSDRQGGNQPQHF. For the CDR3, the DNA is TGTGCCAGCAGTGATAGACAGGGGGGCAATCAGCCCCAGCATTTT.

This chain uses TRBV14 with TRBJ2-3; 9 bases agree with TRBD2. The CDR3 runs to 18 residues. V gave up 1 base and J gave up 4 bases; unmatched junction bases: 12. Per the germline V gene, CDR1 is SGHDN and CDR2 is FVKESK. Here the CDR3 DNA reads TGTGCCAGCAGCCAAGTGCCCCAGCTACTAGCGGGTGCAGATACGCAGTATTTT. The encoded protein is CASSQVPQLLAGADTQYF.

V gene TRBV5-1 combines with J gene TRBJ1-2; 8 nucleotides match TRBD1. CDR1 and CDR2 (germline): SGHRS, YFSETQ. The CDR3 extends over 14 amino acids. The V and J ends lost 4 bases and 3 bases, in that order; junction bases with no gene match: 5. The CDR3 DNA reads TGCGCCAGCAGCCCTACAGGGGGAGACTATGGCTACACCTTC. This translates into CASSPTGGDYGYTF.

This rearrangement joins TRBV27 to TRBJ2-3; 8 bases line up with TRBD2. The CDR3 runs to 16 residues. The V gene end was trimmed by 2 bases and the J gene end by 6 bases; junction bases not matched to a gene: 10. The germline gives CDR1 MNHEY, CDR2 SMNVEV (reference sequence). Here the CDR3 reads CASSLGGRTSPDTQYF. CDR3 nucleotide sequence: TGTGCCAGCAGTTTAGGGGGGCGGACTAGCCCGGATACGCAGTATTTT.

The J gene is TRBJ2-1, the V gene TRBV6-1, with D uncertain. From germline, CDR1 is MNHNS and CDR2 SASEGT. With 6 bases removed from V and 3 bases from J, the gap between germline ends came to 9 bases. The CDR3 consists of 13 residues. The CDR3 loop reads CASSAIGYNEQFF. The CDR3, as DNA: TGTGCCAGCAGCGCGATCGGCTACAATGAGCAGTTCTTC.

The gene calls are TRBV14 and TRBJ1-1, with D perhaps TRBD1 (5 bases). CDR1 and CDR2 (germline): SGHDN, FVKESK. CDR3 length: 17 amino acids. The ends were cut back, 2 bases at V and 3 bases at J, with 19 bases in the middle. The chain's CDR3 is CASSQLKGGTGDTEAFF. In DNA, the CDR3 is TGTGCCAGCAGCCAATTGAAGGGAGGAACGGGGGACACTGAAGCTTTCTTT.

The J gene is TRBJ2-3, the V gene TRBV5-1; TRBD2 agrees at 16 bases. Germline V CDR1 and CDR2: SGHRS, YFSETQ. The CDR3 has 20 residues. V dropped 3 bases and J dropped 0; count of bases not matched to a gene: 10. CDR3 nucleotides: TGCGCCAGCAGCTCAACCGGGACTAGCGGGAGGGCCGTTAGCACAGATACGCAGTATTTT. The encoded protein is CASSSTGTSGRAVSTDTQYF. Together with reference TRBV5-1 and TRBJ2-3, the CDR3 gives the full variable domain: KAGVTQTPRYLIKTRGQQVTLSCSPISGHRSVSWYQQTPGQGLQFLFEYFSETQRNKGNFPGRFSGRQFSNSRSEMNVSTLELGDSALYLCASSSTGTSGRAVSTDTQYFGPGTRLTVL.

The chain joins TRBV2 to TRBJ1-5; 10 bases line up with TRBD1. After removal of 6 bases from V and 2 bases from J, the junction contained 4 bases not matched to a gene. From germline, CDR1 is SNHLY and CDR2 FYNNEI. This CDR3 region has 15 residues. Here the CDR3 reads CASRGDRGGNQPQHF. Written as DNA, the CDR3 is TGTGCCAGCAGGGGGGACAGGGGAGGCAATCAGCCCCAGCATTTT.

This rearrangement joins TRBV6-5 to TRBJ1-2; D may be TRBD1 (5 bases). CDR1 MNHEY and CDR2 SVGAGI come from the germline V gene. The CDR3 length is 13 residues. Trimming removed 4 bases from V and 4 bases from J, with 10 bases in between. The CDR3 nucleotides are TGTGCCAGCAGTTCGACAGCAGCCTATGGCTACACCTTC. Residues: CASSSTAAYGYTF.

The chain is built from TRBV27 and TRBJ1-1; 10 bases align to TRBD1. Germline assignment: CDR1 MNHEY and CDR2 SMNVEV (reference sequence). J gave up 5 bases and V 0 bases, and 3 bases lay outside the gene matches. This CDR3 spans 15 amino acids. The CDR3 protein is CASSLSTGGATEAFF. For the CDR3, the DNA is TGTGCCAGCAGTTTATCGACAGGGGGCGCGACTGAAGCTTTCTTT.

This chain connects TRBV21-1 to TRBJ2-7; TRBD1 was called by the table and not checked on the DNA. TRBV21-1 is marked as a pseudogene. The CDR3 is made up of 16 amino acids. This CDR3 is CASSKRGGPRSYEQYF. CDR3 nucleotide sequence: TGTGCCAGCAGCAAACGAGGGGGCCCTAGGTCCTACGAGCAGTACTTC.

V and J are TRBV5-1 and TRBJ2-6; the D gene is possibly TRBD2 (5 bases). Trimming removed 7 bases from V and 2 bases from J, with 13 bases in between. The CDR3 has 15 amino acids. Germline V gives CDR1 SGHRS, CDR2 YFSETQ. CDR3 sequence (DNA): TGCGCCAGCCCCCTGGGGAGCACTGGGGCCAACGTCCTGACTTTC. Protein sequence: CASPLGSTGANVLTF.

The CDR3 region has the DNA TGTGCCAGTAACCTCTGGGGGACTGAGAATGAGCAGTTCTTC. Amino acid sequence: CASNLWGTENEQFF. The rearrangement links TRBV19 to TRBJ2-1; D perhaps matches TRBD2 (6 bases). V dropped 7 bases and J dropped 7 bases, with 17 bases sitting between them. The CDR3 extends over 14 amino acids. CDR1 and CDR2 from the germline V gene are LNHDA and SQIVND (reference sequence). Filled out from reference TRBV19 and TRBJ2-1, the complete variable domain reads DGGITQSPKYLFRKEGQNVTLSCEQNLNHDAMYWYRQDPGQGLRLIYYSQIVNDFQKGDIAEGYSVSREKKESFPLTVTSAQKNPTAFYLCASNLWGTENEQFFGPGTRLTVL.

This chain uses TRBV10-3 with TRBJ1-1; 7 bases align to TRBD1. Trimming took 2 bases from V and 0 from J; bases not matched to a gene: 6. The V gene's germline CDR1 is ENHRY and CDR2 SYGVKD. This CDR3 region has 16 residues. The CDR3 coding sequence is TGTGCCATCAGTGAGACAGGGACAGCAGTGAACACTGAAGCTTTCTTT. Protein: CAISETGTAVNTEAFF.

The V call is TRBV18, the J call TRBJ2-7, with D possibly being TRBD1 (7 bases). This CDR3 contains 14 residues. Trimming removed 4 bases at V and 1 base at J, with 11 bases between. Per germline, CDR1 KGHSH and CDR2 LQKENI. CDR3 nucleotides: TGTGCCAGCTCACAGGCAGGGGGGTCCTACGAGCAGTACTTC. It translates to CASSQAGGSYEQYF.

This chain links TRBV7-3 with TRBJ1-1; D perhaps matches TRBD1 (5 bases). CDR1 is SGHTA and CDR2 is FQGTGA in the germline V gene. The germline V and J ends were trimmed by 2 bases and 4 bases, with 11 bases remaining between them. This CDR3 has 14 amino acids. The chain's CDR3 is CASSLWGRITEAFF. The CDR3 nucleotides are TGTGCCAGCAGCTTATGGGGCAGGATCACTGAAGCTTTCTTT.